This T cell receptor (beta chain) came from a study of blood T cell repertoires in COVID-19. This clone was observed once. Per the original data handling: Using reference gene primer amplification, nucleated cell counts were estimated. Clones were sequenced by immunoSEQ multiplex PCR, and TCRdb holds only the in-frame ones, with some missing. The V and J calls and clone size were taken over from that table, and D and trimming were inferred from the DNA. The sample has roughly 200,000 clones; 80% to 90% are singletons. The CDR3 sequence is 11 residues long. V was clipped by 5 bases and J by 15 bases, with 17 bases between them. CDR1 and CDR2 (germline): DFQATT, SNEGSKA (reference sequence).

The V and J genes are TRBV20-1 and TRBJ2-1; a possible D gene is TRBD2 (6 bases). The clonotype was recovered from a human donor in a cohort sampled during active COVID-19. Sequenced sample: peripheral blood. The CDR3 loop reads CSARGSGRMFF. The CDR3 DNA reads as TGCAGTGCTCGAGGGAGCGGGCGGATGTTCTTC.